This T cell receptor beta chain is drawn from a study of PD-L1 blockade in urothelial cancer. On the study more broadly: Blood analysis was done at 3 weeks (second dose) and 6 weeks after treatment began.

V dropped 4 bases and J dropped 5; count of bases not matched to a gene: 6. This CDR3 is built from 16 residues. Germline-derived CDR1 and CDR2 are MNHNS and SASEGT. Indicated time point: peripheral blood 6 weeks after treatment start. The assay was immunoSEQ multiplex PCR, and TCRdb's table has in-frame clones only and misses some. Of 35,000 to 45,000 clones listed, approximately 84% are singletons. Sequencing used PBMCs, obtained around atezolizumab (anti-PD-L1) treatment. The chain recombines TRBV6-1 with TRBJ2-3, with 13 positions matching TRBD2. This TCR derives from a man aged 65 to 85 with urothelial cancer. Here the CDR3 DNA reads TGTGCCAGCAGTGCAGGACTAGCGGGAGTGATAGATACGCAGTATTTT. The encoded protein is CASSAGLAGVIDTQYF.